This T cell receptor beta chain was obtained from a study of T cell changes during pregnancy in multiple sclerosis. The germline V gene encodes CDR1 MNHEY and CDR2 SMNVEV (reference sequence). CDR3 length: 12 amino acids. Trimming pared 5 bases from V and 5 bases from J, leaving 8 bases between. Libraries were prepared by immunoSEQ multiplex PCR; TCRdb keeps only in-frame clonotypes and omits some of them. The table shows 39,000 or so clones, with about 94% occurring only once. The J gene is TRBJ2-3, the V gene TRBV27; D might be TRBD2 (5 bases). The specimen comprised CD8+ T cells from peripheral blood mononuclear cells, sampled in the third trimester of pregnancy. This clonotype was sampled from a female donor with multiple sclerosis, enrolled in a pregnancy study. The CDR3 sequence: CASSILGDTQYF. CDR3 bases: TGTGCCAGCAGTATACTAGGAGATACGCAGTATTTT.